Listed here are 21 T cell receptor beta chains from one sample, sequenced in a study of molecular identifiers for immune sequencing clone quantification. TCRdb ran MiXCR on the PCR reads and lists one entry per CDR3 protein. The data contain under 600,000 distinct CDR3 sequences, roughly a fifth of them seen just once; the ten biggest clones take up 0.65% to 0.95%. The specimen sequenced was naive CD8+ T cells from blood, with Jurkat cell RNA spiked in. Subset defined: FACS-sorted CD8+CD4-CCR7+CD45RA+ naive T cells. The source of these receptors is a human donor in good health. Some libraries in this study had Jurkat cell RNA spiked in.

V is TRBV5-1 and J is TRBJ2-2; D is unresolved. The germline CDR1 and CDR2 sequences are SGHRS and YFSETQ. V lost 7 bases and J lost 5, with 15 bases in between. This CDR3 has 14 residues. In DNA form, the CDR3 reads TGCGCCAGCGGCTCATTTCTGGGGACCGGGGAGCTGTTTTTT. The encoded protein is CASGSFLGTGELFF. Full variable domain (remainder filled in from reference TRBV5-1 and TRBJ2-2): KAGVTQTPRYLIKTRGQQVTLSCSPISGHRSVSWYQQTPGQGLQFLFEYFSETQRNKGNFPGRFSGRQFSNSRSEMNVSTLELGDSALYLCASGSFLGTGELFFGEGSRLTVL.

In its sample, this clonotype was seen many times. The rearrangement joins TRBV29-1 to TRBJ2-5; perhaps TRBD2 as D (5 bases). Germline assignment: CDR1 SQVTM and CDR2 ANQGSEA. This CDR3 region has 14 residues. The V end lost 5 bases, the J end lost 4 bases, and 17 bases lay between the germline ends. CDR3 region: CSVLRGETVETQYF. The DNA for the CDR3 is TGCAGCGTTTTACGGGGAGAGACGGTAGAGACCCAGTACTTC.

This clonotype appeared many times. The chain has TRBV6-2 or TRBV6-3 and TRBJ2-2; D is tentatively TRBD1 or TRBD2 (6 bases each). Germline values: CDR1 MNHEY, CDR2 SVGEGT. V was clipped by 2 bases and J by 3 bases, with 7 bases between them. The CDR3 sequence is 14 residues long. The CDR3 region has the DNA TGTGCCAGCAGTTACAGGGGGGACACCGGGGAGCTGTTTTTT. Translating gives CASSYRGDTGELFF.

Points on this clonotype: A read error may be the cause here, since a much bigger clone is one base away. The chain is built from TRBV7-6 and TRBJ2-2, with 12 positions matching TRBD1. This CDR3 spans 16 amino acids. CDR1 is SGHVS and CDR2 is FNYEAQ in the germline V gene. DNA of the CDR3: TGTACCAGCAGCACCGGGACAGGGGGCTTTACCGGGGAGCTGTTTTTT. It translates to CTSSTGTGGFTGELFF.

The chain combines TRBV18 with TRBJ2-7; D remains ambiguous. Per germline, CDR1 KGHSH and CDR2 LQKENI. Deletions cut 0 bases from V and 6 bases from J, with 6 bases between. The CDR3 runs 12 residues. CDR3 bases: TGTGCCAGCTCACCACCAGGGTCCGAGCAGTACTTC. This sequence encodes CASSPPGSEQYF. Variable domain in full (rest from reference TRBV18 and TRBJ2-7): NAGVMQNPRHLVRRRGQEARLRCSPMKGHSHVYWYRQLPEEGLKFMVYLQKENIIDESGMPKERFSAEFPKEGPSILRIQQVVRGDSAAYFCASSPPGSEQYFGPGTRLTVT.

This chain uses TRBV7-2 with TRBJ2-7, with 8 bases lining up with TRBD2. Germline CDR1 and CDR2: SGHTA and FQGNSA. Germline trimming cut 6 bases from V and 7 bases from J; bases unmatched to any gene: 8. The length of the CDR3 is 13 residues. The CDR3 loop is CASSRGAGGEQYF. CDR3 bases: TGTGCCAGCAGTAGGGGTGCGGGGGGAGAGCAGTACTTC.

This clonotype was seen only a few times. The chain combines TRBV7-9 with TRBJ1-3; D is unresolved. CDR3 length equals 15 residues. The V end lost 5 bases, the J end lost 0 bases, and 11 bases lay between the germline ends. Germline-derived CDR1 and CDR2 are SEHNR and FQNEAQ (reference sequence). The CDR3 spells CASSPVGPSGNTIYF. Here the CDR3 DNA reads TGTGCCAGCAGCCCTGTAGGGCCCTCTGGAAACACCATATATTTT. Variable domain in full (rest from reference TRBV7-9 and TRBJ1-3): DTGVSQNPRHKITKRGQNVTFRCDPISEHNRLYWYRQTLGQGPEFLTYFQNEAQLEKSRLLSDRFSAERPKGSFSTLEIQRTEQGDSAMYLCASSPVGPSGNTIYFGEGSWLTVV.

This clonotype was observed at least ten times. V is TRBV12-5 and J is TRBJ2-2, with unresolved D. This CDR3 spans 12 amino acids. Germline V gene data show CDR1 as LGHNT and CDR2 as FRNRAP. Trimming removed 2 bases from V and 6 bases from J, with 4 bases in between. The CDR3 spells CASGLSPGELFF. CDR3 nucleotide sequence: TGTGCTAGTGGTTTGTCCCCCGGGGAGCTGTTTTTT.

This clonotype has ten or more counts. The rearrangement joins TRBV7-2 to TRBJ2-1; 12 positions agree with TRBD2. The V segment lost 5 bases and the J segment 9 bases; nucleotides outside the gene matches: 11. The length of the CDR3 is 16 residues. CDR1 and CDR2 from the germline V gene are SGHTA and FQGNSA. In DNA form, the CDR3 reads TGTGCCAGCAGCCCCTCTCTAGCGGGAGGGCCCATTGAGCAGTTCTTC. This sequence encodes CASSPSLAGGPIEQFF.

This clonotype has just a few counts. The chain carries TRBV11-2 and TRBJ2-1; D could derive from TRBD1 or TRBD2 (5 bases each). Germline values: CDR1 SGHAT, CDR2 FQNNGV. The CDR3 consists of 14 residues. With 7 bases removed from V and 6 bases from J, the gap between germline ends came to 16 bases. In nucleotides, the CDR3 is TGTGCCAGCACCTGGGGCACCCGGGGCAATGAGCAGTTCTTC. Translated, it gives CASTWGTRGNEQFF.

About this clonotype itself: This sequence may be a read error, since a much larger clone differs from it by one base. The chain has TRBV12-3 or TRBV12-4 and TRBJ2-4; perhaps TRBD1 as D (5 bases). The CDR3 has 16 residues. The CDR3 reads CASSLSSGRAKDIQYF. CDR3 DNA: TGTGCCAGCAGTTTATCGTCAGGGCGAGCCAAAGACATTCAGTACTTC.

This clonotype was detected a few times. The V gene is TRBV20-1, the J gene TRBJ1-3; 11 bases line up with TRBD1. CDR1 is DFQATT and CDR2 is SNEGSKA in the germline V gene (reference sequence). The J segment lost 3 bases and the V segment lost 6 bases, leaving 4 bases of the junction unmatched. The CDR3 spans 14 residues. In DNA, the CDR3 is TGCAGTGCCAAGGACAGGGGGCTTGGAAACACCATATATTTT. Amino acids: CSAKDRGLGNTIYF.

Many counts were recorded for this clonotype. This chain connects TRBV27 to TRBJ2-3; D is uncertain. The germline V and J ends were trimmed by 1 base and 4 bases, with 9 bases remaining between them. The CDR3 consists of 14 residues. Looked up from germline, CDR1 is MNHEY and CDR2 is SMNVEV (reference sequence). CDR3: CASSLWQYADTQYF. CDR3 sequence (DNA): TGTGCCAGCAGTTTATGGCAGTATGCAGATACGCAGTATTTT.

This clonotype showed up many times. The chain uses TRBV5-6 and TRBJ2-7; possible D gene TRBD2, 6 bases. The V and J ends lost 4 bases and 0 bases respectively, with 14 bases between them. The CDR3 contains 15 residues. The V gene's germline CDR1 is SGHDT and CDR2 YYEEEE. CDR3 region: CASSLGTPASYEQYF. The CDR3 DNA sequence: TGTGCCAGCAGCCTAGGGACTCCCGCCTCCTACGAGCAGTACTTC.

The genes are TRBV19 and TRBJ2-2; D is possibly TRBD2 (5 bases). The V and J ends lost 7 bases and 6 bases respectively, with 12 bases between them. This CDR3 is built from 13 residues. CDR1 is LNHDA, CDR2 SQIVND, per germline (reference sequence). The chain's CDR3 is CASTGVPAGELFF. The CDR3 DNA sequence: TGTGCCAGTACCGGGGTGCCTGCCGGGGAGCTGTTTTTT.

The genes are TRBV28 and TRBJ2-3; 9 nucleotides align to TRBD1. V shed 5 bases, J shed 4 bases, and the junction held 13 bases outside the gene matches. Germline CDR1 and CDR2: MDHEN and SYDVKM. The CDR3 is 17 amino acids. CDR3 DNA sequence: TGTGCCAGCAGTCCACTCACGGGACAGGGAATTTCAGATACGCAGTATTTT. Protein sequence: CASSPLTGQGISDTQYF.

This clonotype was observed a few times. The chain links TRBV30 to TRBJ2-2; D is perhaps TRBD1 (6 bases). The CDR3 has 15 residues. Germline CDR1 GTSNPN, CDR2 SVGIG (reference sequence). V was trimmed by 1 base and J by 7 bases, leaving 16 bases between them. DNA for the CDR3: TGTGCCTGGAGTGCCCTACGGGACACCAACGGGGAGCTGTTTTTT. It yields the protein CAWSALRDTNGELFF.

On this clonotype itself: This may stem from a read error, because a much larger clone lies one nucleotide away. This likely comes from a read error, as the CDR3 has no conserved phenylalanine or tryptophan at its end. The chain carries TRBV6-1 and TRBJ2-7; possible D gene TRBD1, 6 bases. Germline CDR1 and CDR2: MNHNS and SASEGT. V lost 0 bases and J 0 bases, leaving 9 bases between the germline ends. The CDR3 covers 15 residues. The CDR3 loop is CASSEAQGYSYEQYL. The DNA for the CDR3 is TGTGCCAGCAGTGAAGCGCAGGGGTACTCCTACGAGCAGTACCTC.

The chain joins TRBV20-1 to TRBJ2-5; 10 bases match TRBD1. With V trimmed by 6 bases and J by 4 bases, 11 bases remained unmatched. Germline values: CDR1 DFQATT, CDR2 SNEGSKA (reference sequence). CDR3 length: 15 residues. The CDR3 spells CSARLGQGGRETQYF. The CDR3 nucleotides are TGCAGTGCCCGTCTCGGACAGGGGGGGCGAGAGACCCAGTACTTC.

This clonotype was recorded at least ten times. The V gene is TRBV29-1, the J gene TRBJ2-3; 11 nucleotides agree with TRBD2. With V trimmed by 1 base and J by 1 base, 7 bases remained unmatched. CDR1 is SQVTM and CDR2 is ANQGSEA in the germline V gene. The CDR3 covers 17 residues. The CDR3 region has the DNA TGCAGCGTTGAAGTGCCGACTAGCGGGGAGCGCACAGATACGCAGTATTTT. This gives the protein CSVEVPTSGERTDTQYF.

In its sample, this clonotype was seen many times. The rearrangement links TRBV30 to TRBJ1-1; tentative D call: TRBD1 (5 bases). Germline CDR1 GTSNPN, CDR2 SVGIG (reference sequence). This CDR3 contains 11 residues. CDR3 sequence reads: CAAGAGGEAFF. In DNA, the CDR3 is TGTGCTGCAGGCGCGGGGGGTGAAGCTTTCTTT. The full variable domain, with the rest looked up from reference TRBV30 and TRBJ1-1, is SQTIHQWPATLVQPVGSPLSLECTVEGTSNPNLYWYRQAAGRGLQLLFYSVGIGQISSEVPQNLSASRPQDRQFILSSKKLLLSDSGFYLCAAGAGGEAFFGQGTRLTVV.